This entry lists 29 T cell receptor beta chains sequenced from one sample in a study of regulatory T cells in long-lasting Graves disease (dated by TCRdb to the early 2020s). The time point label, read with the paper, signifies: persistent/refractory GD, antithyroid drugs over 5 years with positive TRAb. For both TCR sequencing and RNA sequencing, RNA was extracted from PBMCs using TRIzol. Library construction relied on multiplex PCR. The sequencer was an Illumina HiSeq 4000. iRepertoire HTBI primers and Arm-PCR amplification of CDR3 regions were used to construct TCR beta libraries. Starting from the raw public reads, TCRdb applied fastp trimming at Q25, assembled clones with MiXCR and retained in-frame beta chains. Every CDR3 protein is listed once, alongside the most common genes and DNA of its rows. The sample table shows about 470,000 distinct CDR3 sequences, and around 21% are seen once. The ten largest clones represent 7.8% of the sample.

Sequences were derived from peripheral blood mononuclear cells (PBMCs), sampled when the disease was refractory, from a patient treated with antithyroid drugs. The receptors were gathered from a female donor with Graves disease.

This clonotype was seen ten or more times. An end of the junction does not agree with germline; a read error may underlie this. J is TRBJ1-1 and V is TRBV7-9, with D hard to call. The germline CDR1 and CDR2 sequences are SEHNR and FQNEAQ (reference sequence). This CDR3 spans 12 amino acids. The DNA for the CDR3 is TGTGCCAGTAGCTTAATGCGGACTGAAGCTTTCTTT. As protein: CASSLMRTEAFF.

This clonotype has more than one count but fewer than ten. This chain joins TRBV28 and TRBJ1-5; D not certain. Germline CDR1 reads MDHEN; CDR2 reads SYDVKM. The V end lost 5 bases, the J end lost 5 bases, and 16 bases lay between the germline ends. CDR3 length: 15 residues. CDR3 residues: CASSAVSAGDQPQHF. In DNA form, the CDR3 reads TGTGCCAGCAGTGCTGTGTCTGCTGGGGATCAGCCCCAGCATTTT. The full variable domain, rest sourced from reference TRBV28 and TRBJ1-5, is DVKVTQSSRYLVKRTGEKVFLECVQDMDHENMFWYRQDPGLGLRLIYFSYDVKMKEKGDIPEGYSVSREKKERFSLILESASTNQTSMYLCASSAVSAGDQPQHFGDGTRLSIL.

This clonotype was picked up many times. This chain connects TRBV15 to TRBJ1-1, with TRBD1 matching over 7 bases. With V trimmed by 3 bases and J by 8 bases, 9 bases remained unmatched. This CDR3 has 14 amino acids. Germline CDR1 reads LNHNV; CDR2 reads YYDKDF (reference sequence). CDR3 protein: CATSSAQSGGEAFF. The DNA of the CDR3 is TGTGCCACCAGCAGCGCCCAATCAGGGGGGGAAGCTTTCTTT.

The chain links TRBV9 to TRBJ2-3; D remains unclear. The CDR3 is 14 amino acids. The V and J ends lost 2 bases and 0 bases respectively, with 7 bases between them. Germline CDR1 SGDLS, CDR2 YYNGEE. As DNA, the CDR3 is TGTGCCAGCAGCGTCTTCGCTAGCACAGATACGCAGTATTTT. Its protein product is CASSVFASTDTQYF.

There are many counts of this clonotype. The V call is TRBV5-1, the J call TRBJ1-4, with TRBD1 identical over 7 bases. Trimming removed 3 bases from V and 3 bases from J; junction bases left unmatched: 11. This CDR3 spans 17 amino acids. CDR1 SGHRS and CDR2 YFSETQ come from the germline V gene. CDR3 nucleotide sequence: TGCGCCAGCAGCTATAACAGGGGCGTCCTAGCTAATGAAAAACTGTTTTTT. Protein sequence: CASSYNRGVLANEKLFF.

This clonotype was observed a single time. The V and J genes are TRBV6-1 and TRBJ2-2, with D unclear. Germline CDR1 is MNHNS and CDR2 is SASEGT. CDR3 length: 15 amino acids. The V end lost 7 bases, the J end lost 0 bases, and 12 bases lay between the germline ends. This CDR3 is CASTGGRSNTGELFF. In DNA, the CDR3 is TGTGCCAGCACCGGCGGTCGATCGAACACCGGGGAGCTGTTTTTT.

This chain uses TRBV6-2 or TRBV6-3 with TRBJ1-2, with a tentative D call TRBD1 (6 bases). The V and J ends lost 5 bases and 7 bases respectively, with 23 bases between them. Germline loops: CDR1 MNHEY, CDR2 SVGEGT. The CDR3 runs to 16 residues. The chain's CDR3 is CASSEPRQAEPPGYTF. Written as DNA, the CDR3 is TGTGCCAGCAGTGAACCCCGACAGGCCGAACCCCCTGGCTACACCTTC.

The chain carries TRBV11-2 and TRBJ2-3; 9 bases are a match to TRBD1. With 1 base clipped from V and 7 bases from J, the junction kept 12 bases outside the gene matches. Looked up from germline, CDR1 is SGHAT and CDR2 is FQNNGV. The CDR3 length is 17 residues. CDR3 DNA sequence: TGTGCCAGCAGCTTAGTTATTGGACAGGGGATTGGAAATACGCAGTATTTT. It codes for CASSLVIGQGIGNTQYF.

In its sample, this clonotype was seen a few times. V is TRBV7-9 and J is TRBJ1-1; no firm D call. The CDR3 covers 13 residues. Germline lookup yields CDR1 SEHNR and CDR2 FQNEAQ (reference sequence). Trimming took off 4 bases at V and 1 base at J, with 7 bases between the two ends. The chain's CDR3 is CASSSGWNTEAFF. As DNA, the CDR3 is TGTGCCAGCAGCTCGGGATGGAACACTGAAGCTTTCTTT.

This clonotype was seen repeatedly, ten times or more. The rearrangement joins TRBV28 to TRBJ2-7; no firm D call. This CDR3 comprises 15 residues. V was clipped by 5 bases and J by 0 bases, with 14 bases between them. The germline V gene has CDR1 MDHEN and CDR2 SYDVKM. The CDR3 here is CASSPEEWSSYEQYF. CDR3 coding DNA: TGTGCCAGCAGTCCCGAGGAGTGGAGCTCCTACGAGCAGTACTTC.

The chain employs TRBV5-1 and TRBJ2-3; 10 bases align to TRBD2. CDR1 and CDR2 from the germline V gene are SGHRS and YFSETQ. The CDR3 loop spans 16 amino acids. J lost 3 bases, V lost 4 bases, and 8 bases had no gene match. The chain's CDR3 is CASSPWTSGPTDTQYF. The CDR3 nucleotides are TGCGCCAGCAGCCCTTGGACTAGCGGACCGACAGATACGCAGTATTTT.

The genes are TRBV27 and TRBJ2-4; the D is unclear. Trimming took off 2 bases at V and 0 bases at J, with 14 bases between the two ends. Germline loops: CDR1 MNHEY, CDR2 SMNVEV (reference sequence). This CDR3 region has 17 residues. CDR3 nucleotides: TGTGCCAGCAGTTTAAAAGGCAGCCCTCTAGCCAAAAACATTCAGTACTTC. It yields the protein CASSLKGSPLAKNIQYF.

The V call is TRBV20-1, the J call TRBJ2-2; possible D gene TRBD1, 6 bases. The germline CDR1 and CDR2 sequences are DFQATT and SNEGSKA (reference sequence). The CDR3 loop spans 15 amino acids. The V end lost 3 bases, the J end lost 4 bases, and 15 bases lay between the germline ends. CDR3 DNA: TGCAGTGCTAGCGGACAGATCGACAGCACCGGGGAGCTGTTTTTT. Protein sequence: CSASGQIDSTGELFF.

This clonotype was detected many times. The chain employs TRBV7-3 and TRBJ2-7; 9 bases map to TRBD2. Per the germline V gene, CDR1 is SGHTA and CDR2 is FQGTGA. The CDR3 extends over 16 amino acids. V shed 5 bases, J shed 7 bases, and the junction held 15 bases outside the gene matches. CDR3 nucleotides: TGTGCCAGCAGCCCAAGGGGCGGGAGGGCCACCGGGGAGCAGTACTTC. It yields the protein CASSPRGGRATGEQYF.

The rearrangement links TRBV7-3 to TRBJ2-7; the D gene is possibly TRBD2 (5 bases). From germline, CDR1 is SGHTA and CDR2 FQGTGA. CDR3 length equals 13 residues. The V end was cut by 5 bases, the J end by 6 bases, with 14 bases between. This CDR3 reads CASSATGLSEQYF. CDR3 coding DNA: TGTGCCAGCAGCGCCACGGGGTTGAGCGAGCAGTACTTC.

Details on this clonotype: A far larger clone is just one base off, so this is likely a read error. This rearrangement joins TRBV7-9 to TRBJ2-5, with 7 bases matching TRBD2. This CDR3 contains 15 residues. CDR1 is SEHNR, CDR2 FQNEAQ, per germline (reference sequence). With 4 bases clipped from V and 13 bases from J, the junction kept 18 bases outside the gene matches. The DNA for the CDR3 is TGTGCCAGCAGCTCTGTCGACACGGGACTACACAAGCGGTACTTC. Its translation: CASSSVDTGLHKRYF. Filled out from reference TRBV7-9 and TRBJ2-5, the complete variable domain reads DTGVSQNPRHKITKRGQNVTFRCDPISEHNRLYWYRQTLGQGPEFLTYFQNEAQLEKSRLLSDRFSAERPKGSFSTLEIQRTEQGDSAMYLCASSSVDTGLHKRYFGPGTRLLVL.

The rearrangement links TRBV15 to TRBJ2-7; the match to TRBD1 covers 7 bases. Germline assignment: CDR1 LNHNV and CDR2 YYDKDF (reference sequence). Trimming cost V 8 bases and J 0 bases; bases outside gene matches: 1. The CDR3 has 12 amino acids. CDR3 residues: CATGQDSYEQYF. CDR3 in DNA: TGTGCCACCGGACAGGACTCCTACGAGCAGTACTTC.

As concerns this clonotype: A read error may explain this, as a much larger clone is one base away. The genes are TRBV11-2 and TRBJ2-7; D not resolved. There are 15 residues in the CDR3. CDR1 and CDR2 (germline): SGHAT, FQNNGV. Trimming stripped 0 bases from V and 0 bases from J, with 9 bases between. CDR3 in DNA: TGTGCCAGCAGCTTAGAGGCGGCGAACTCCTACGAGCAGTACTTC. This sequence encodes CASSLEAANSYEQYF.

The rearrangement links TRBV7-9 to TRBJ1-5, with TRBD1 matching over 7 bases. The CDR3 loop spans 13 amino acids. V shed 10 bases, J shed 11 bases, and the junction held 14 bases outside the gene matches. CDR1 and CDR2 from the germline V gene are SEHNR and FQNEAQ (reference sequence). The CDR3 DNA reads as TGTGCCACCCAGGGGGGTTCTGCCTCGTCCCAGCATTTT. It encodes CATQGGSASSQHF. The whole variable domain, remainder taken from reference TRBV7-9 and TRBJ1-5, is DTGVSQNPRHKITKRGQNVTFRCDPISEHNRLYWYRQTLGQGPEFLTYFQNEAQLEKSRLLSDRFSAERPKGSFSTLEIQRTEQGDSAMYLCATQGGSASSQHFGDGTRLSIL.

The J gene is TRBJ2-3, the V gene TRBV7-2; D unresolved. V lost 4 bases and J lost 3, with 14 bases in between. The germline CDR1 and CDR2 sequences are SGHTA and FQGNSA. This CDR3 region has 15 residues. The CDR3 nucleotides read TGTGCCAGCAGCTCCGCCGGCTCCCGGACAGATACGCAGTATTTT. The encoded protein is CASSSAGSRTDTQYF. The full variable domain, rest sourced from reference TRBV7-2 and TRBJ2-3, is GAGVSQSPSNKVTEKGKDVELRCDPISGHTALYWYRQSLGQGLEFLIYFQGNSAPDKSGLPSDRFSAERTGGSVSTLTIQRTQQEDSAVYLCASSSAGSRTDTQYFGPGTRLTVL.

The chain joins TRBV7-8 to TRBJ2-2; TRBD1 aligns across 7 bases. The length of the CDR3 is 14 residues. CDR1 is SGHVS and CDR2 is FQNEAQ in the germline V gene. Trimming took 6 bases from V and 2 from J; bases not matched to a gene: 3. CDR3 nucleotide sequence: TGTGCCAGCAGACAGGGGCCAAACACCGGGGAGCTGTTTTTT. This translates into CASRQGPNTGELFF.

The V call is TRBV28, the J call TRBJ2-7; 10 bases are a match to TRBD1. The CDR3 is 14 residues long. Germline CDR1 is MDHEN and CDR2 is SYDVKM. The junction had 7 bases not matched to a gene; V was cut back by 7 bases and J by 4 bases. CDR3 amino acids: CASTLDRGRYEQYF. CDR3 nucleotides: TGTGCCAGCACCCTTGACAGGGGGCGTTACGAGCAGTACTTC.

This clonotype has ten or more counts. CDR3 DNA: TGTGCCAGCATTTCAGCGGCAACCACTGAAGCTTTCTTT. It encodes CASISAATTEAFF. The chain combines TRBV6-1 with TRBJ1-1; D not certain. The CDR3 contains 13 residues. Germline loops: CDR1 MNHNS, CDR2 SASEGT. Trimming shortened V by 7 bases and J by 4 bases, and 13 bases separated the two germline ends.

This clonotype was recorded at least ten times. This chain links TRBV5-5 with TRBJ2-7; 7 positions match TRBD1. CDR1 and CDR2 (germline): SGHKS, YYEKEE (reference sequence). After removal of 5 bases from V and 5 bases from J, the junction contained 1 base not matched to a gene. This CDR3 is built from 11 residues. CDR3 residues: CASRTGDEQYF. The CDR3 region has the DNA TGTGCCAGCAGAACAGGGGACGAGCAGTACTTC.

This clonotype came up many times. This chain joins TRBV28 and TRBJ2-7; no clear D. Germline V gene sequence: CDR1 MDHEN, CDR2 SYDVKM. Trimming cost V 2 bases and J 3 bases, with 14 bases left between them. There are 15 residues in the CDR3. CDR3: CASSLGDSRFYEQYF. CDR3 bases: TGTGCCAGCAGTTTAGGAGATAGCCGATTCTACGAGCAGTACTTC.

In this sample, this clonotype turned up many times. The chain links TRBV7-3 to TRBJ2-4; D perhaps matches TRBD2 (5 bases). CDR1 is SGHTA and CDR2 is FQGTGA in the germline V gene. Trimming took off 5 bases at V and 4 bases at J, with 21 bases between the two ends. The CDR3 runs 17 residues. This CDR3 is CASSNVMTRVEKNIQYF. The CDR3 DNA is TGTGCCAGCAGCAACGTTATGACGAGGGTTGAAAAAAACATTCAGTACTTC. Supplemented by reference TRBV7-3 and TRBJ2-4, the full variable domain reads GAGVSQTPSNKVTEKGKYVELRCDPISGHTALYWYRQSLGQGPEFLIYFQGTGAADDSGLPNDRFFAVRPEGSVSTLKIQRTERGDSAVYLCASSNVMTRVEKNIQYFGAGTRLSVL.

This clonotype was found many times. This chain uses TRBV20-1 with TRBJ2-7, with 7 bases identical to TRBD2. V lost 5 bases, J lost 1 base, and 8 bases stayed unmatched. Germline V lookup: CDR1 DFQATT, CDR2 SNEGSKA (reference sequence). The CDR3 is 14 amino acids. The CDR3 is CSAWTSRGSYEQYF. Here the CDR3 DNA reads TGCAGTGCTTGGACTAGTCGAGGATCCTACGAGCAGTACTTC.

The gene calls are TRBV14 and TRBJ2-3, with D maybe TRBD1 (6 bases). Trimming cost V 1 base and J 5 bases, with 10 bases left between them. The CDR3 totals 14 residues. CDR1 and CDR2 (germline): SGHDN, FVKESK. The DNA for the CDR3 is TGTGCCAGCAGCCAAGTACAGGGTGGAGATACGCAGTATTTT. Translation gives CASSQVQGGDTQYF.

The chain couples TRBV4-2 to TRBJ1-1; 12 positions agree with TRBD1. V trimming: 4 bases; J trimming: 1 base; junction bases outside the gene matches: 4. The CDR3 sequence is 16 residues long. Germline V gives CDR1 LGHNA, CDR2 YNFKEQ. Written as DNA, the CDR3 is TGTGCCAGCAGCCGAGGGACAGGGGGCAAGAACACTGAAGCTTTCTTT. Protein product: CASSRGTGGKNTEAFF.